One sample yielded the 21 T cell receptor beta chains listed below, sequenced in a study of post-analysis software for immune sequencing data. Every TCR beta cDNA library bore unique molecular identifiers. TCRdb called the PCR reads again in MiXCR, with one record for every CDR3 protein. The sample contains 350,000 to 450,000 distinct CDR3 sequences, less than 40% of which appear only once. Their antigens remain unidentified. Findings and limits, study-wide: Five TRBV segments, including TRBV5-6, TRBV5-1 and TRBV20-1, were more frequent in patients than controls.

The sequenced sample was blood. The receptors were gathered from a girl aged 10-17 years with multiple sclerosis.

The chain combines TRBV27 with TRBJ2-7; D is unclear. The CDR3 has 13 amino acids. Germline CDR1 is MNHEY and CDR2 is SMNVEV (reference sequence). The V and J ends lost 4 bases and 3 bases respectively, with 10 bases between them. CDR3 in DNA: TGTGCCAGCAGTTCCGCGGTTGACTACGAGCAGTACTTC. Amino acids: CASSSAVDYEQYF.

The rearrangement joins TRBV18 to TRBJ1-2, with TRBD1 matching 10 bases. J was trimmed by 4 bases and V by 2 bases; bases with no gene match: 10. CDR1 and CDR2 from the germline V gene are KGHSH and LQKENI. The CDR3 contains 17 residues. CDR3 in DNA: TGTGCCAGCTCACCAGGGGTCGGACAGGGGGGAGCCTATGGCTACACCTTC. Translated: CASSPGVGQGGAYGYTF.

This clonotype was seen more than once but under ten times. The chain has TRBV4-3 and TRBJ1-6, with 7 bases identical to TRBD1. The germline V gene encodes CDR1 LGHNA and CDR2 YSLEER. The CDR3 is 16 residues long. Losses at the gene ends were 0 bases for V and 8 bases for J; bases not matched to a gene: 7. CDR3 protein: CASSQDLRGGYSPLHF. CDR3 DNA sequence: TGCGCCAGCAGCCAAGATCTGCGAGGGGGCTATTCACCCCTCCACTTT.

V usage is TRBV6-5 and J usage is TRBJ2-3; tentatively, D is TRBD1 or TRBD2 (5 bases each). The CDR3 consists of 15 residues. Per germline, CDR1 MNHEY and CDR2 SVGAGI. V shed 2 bases and J shed 2 bases, with 11 bases lying between them. CDR3 nucleotides: TGTGCCAGCAGTTACAGGTGGGGGACCACAGATACGCAGTATTTT. Residues: CASSYRWGTTDTQYF.

The V call is TRBV10-3, the J call TRBJ1-6; D not certain. CDR1 and CDR2 (germline): ENHRY, SYGVKD. The CDR3 has 13 residues. Trimming removed 7 bases from V and 10 bases from J, with 14 bases in between. The CDR3 is CAITSRANSPLHF. In nucleotides, the CDR3 is TGTGCCATCACAAGTAGGGCGAACTCACCCCTCCACTTT.

The rearrangement uses TRBV6-5 and TRBJ1-2; D perhaps matches TRBD1 (5 bases). The length of the CDR3 is 14 residues. Per the germline V gene, CDR1 is MNHEY and CDR2 is SVGAGI. The V end was cut by 4 bases, the J end by 11 bases, with 20 bases between. CDR3: CASSSFIGGGSYTF. The CDR3 DNA reads TGTGCCAGCAGTTCCTTTATTGGCGGGGGGAGTTACACCTTC.

This chain links TRBV7-2 with TRBJ1-1; D possibly corresponds to TRBD1 (5 bases). The length of the CDR3 is 16 residues. V was shortened by 2 bases and J by 0 bases, with 13 bases between the two germline ends. Germline CDR1 and CDR2: SGHTA and FQGNSA. The CDR3 region has the DNA TGTGCCAGCAGCTTAACACCAGACAGTCTGAACACTGAAGCTTTCTTT. Translated, it gives CASSLTPDSLNTEAFF.

This clonotype is a singleton in its sample. The rearrangement joins TRBV12-3 or TRBV12-4 to TRBJ2-2, with D possibly TRBD1 on 6 matching bases. The CDR3 has 13 residues. Trimming pared 6 bases from V and 6 bases from J, leaving 11 bases between. In DNA form, the CDR3 reads TGTGCCAGCAGCTGGGGGCAGGCCGGGGAGCTGTTTTTT. Translated, it gives CASSWGQAGELFF.

This CDR3 is CASSGNRGQNTEAFF. The CDR3 DNA follows: TGCGCCAGCAGCGGCAACCGGGGACAGAACACTGAAGCTTTCTTT. This sequence joins TRBV5-1 and TRBJ1-1, with TRBD1 as a possible D gene (6 bases). CDR1 SGHRS and CDR2 YFSETQ come from the germline V gene. V was clipped by 4 bases and J by 1 base, with 14 bases between them. This CDR3 spans 15 amino acids.

V usage is TRBV7-8 and J usage is TRBJ2-7, with D hard to call. Germline V gene lookup returns CDR1 SGHVS and CDR2 FQNEAQ. Trimming left V 6 bases short and J 3 bases short, with 18 bases between. The CDR3 runs 15 residues. The CDR3 coding sequence is TGTGCCAGCAGTCCGAGCCCCAACGACTTCTACGAGCAGTACTTC. Translating it yields CASSPSPNDFYEQYF. Full variable domain (rest looked up from reference TRBV7-8 and TRBJ2-7): GAGVSQSPRYKVAKRGQDVALRCDPISGHVSLFWYQQALGQGPEFLTYFQNEAQLDKSGLPSDRFFAERPEGSVSTLKIQRTQQEDSAVYLCASSPSPNDFYEQYFGPGTRLTVT.

This clonotype was counted many times. The chain's CDR3 is CASSLGVADRYNEQFF. The CDR3 DNA reads TGCGCCAGCAGCCTCGGGGTAGCGGACCGCTACAATGAGCAGTTCTTC. V and J are TRBV4-1 and TRBJ2-1, with D tentatively TRBD2 (6 bases). Germline assignment: CDR1 MGHRA and CDR2 YSYEKL. The CDR3 length is 16 residues. Trimming took 4 bases from V and 3 from J, leaving 16 bases between them.

The chain uses TRBV27 and TRBJ1-1; tentative D call: TRBD1 (5 bases). CDR1 is MNHEY and CDR2 is SMNVEV in the germline V gene (reference sequence). CDR3 length: 14 residues. The V end lost 2 bases, the J end lost 3 bases, and 10 bases lay between the germline ends. The CDR3 DNA follows: TGTGCCAGCAGTTTAGGGGGGAGTTACACTGAAGCTTTCTTT. Residues: CASSLGGSYTEAFF.

The rearrangement uses TRBV5-1 and TRBJ1-1; D gene unclear. This CDR3 spans 15 amino acids. The germline V gene has CDR1 SGHRS and CDR2 YFSETQ. Trimming pared 0 bases from V and 1 base from J, leaving 10 bases between. The CDR3 nucleotides are TGCGCCAGCAGCTTGGAGTGGGGAGGGAACACTGAAGCTTTCTTT. Protein sequence: CASSLEWGGNTEAFF.

This clonotype has a handful of counts. The V call is TRBV7-2, the J call TRBJ2-7, with D maybe TRBD1 (6 bases). V lost 8 bases and J 5 bases, leaving 22 bases between the germline ends. This CDR3 spans 15 amino acids. Germline CDR1 and CDR2: SGHTA and FQGNSA. CDR3 DNA: TGTGCCAGCGCTACCCTCGGAACAGGGATAAACGAGCAGTACTTC. As protein: CASATLGTGINEQYF.

The V gene is TRBV6-6, the J gene TRBJ1-2; D remains unclear. CDR3 length equals 14 residues. Trimming took 0 bases from V and 1 from J, leaving 6 bases between them. The germline V gene has CDR1 MNHNY and CDR2 SVGAGI (reference sequence). In DNA, the CDR3 is TGTGCCAGCAGTTACTCGGGTCTTAACTATGGCTACACCTTC. It yields the protein CASSYSGLNYGYTF.

Note on this clonotype: Here the CDR3 omits its conserved ending phenylalanine or tryptophan, so a read error is the likely source. J is TRBJ2-5 and V is TRBV7-2; 13 positions match TRBD2. The CDR3 runs 13 residues. The junction had 5 bases not matched to a gene; V was cut back by 5 bases and J by 11 bases. Germline CDR1 SGHTA, CDR2 FQGNSA. CDR3 coding DNA: TGTGCCAGCAGCGCCGGACTAGCGGGAGAGCAGTACTTA. Protein: CASSAGLAGEQYL.

This clonotype was seen only a few times. The chain joins TRBV7-9 to TRBJ2-3; TRBD1 matches at 7 bases. The CDR3 totals 16 residues. V shed 4 bases and J 0 bases; nucleotides not matched to a gene: 7. The germline gives CDR1 SEHNR, CDR2 FQNEAQ (reference sequence). In nucleotides, the CDR3 is TGTGCCAGCAGCTCAGACAGGGCCCCTAGCACAGATACGCAGTATTTT. Its translation is CASSSDRAPSTDTQYF.

This clonotype has just a few counts. The chain carries TRBV5-1 and TRBJ1-1; tentative D call: TRBD1 (6 bases). V lost 5 bases to trimming and J lost 1 base, with 15 bases between them. CDR1 and CDR2 (germline): SGHRS, YFSETQ. This CDR3 comprises 15 residues. The CDR3 bases are TGCGCCAGCAGGGCGCTCACAGGGAGGAACACTGAAGCTTTCTTT. It translates to CASRALTGRNTEAFF.

This clonotype was seen many times. The genes are TRBV7-2 and TRBJ2-6; no definite D call. The germline CDR1 and CDR2 sequences are SGHTA and FQGNSA. CDR3 length: 14 amino acids. Trimming took off 5 bases at V and 0 bases at J, with 5 bases between the two ends. The CDR3 loop is CASSGPSGANVLTF. The CDR3 DNA reads TGTGCCAGCAGCGGTCCCTCTGGGGCCAACGTCCTGACTTTC.

The chain has TRBV21-1 and TRBJ2-1; the table's TRBD1 call for D was not verified on the DNA. The J call is doubtful: the DNA matches TRBJ2-7 better. TRBV21-1 counts as a pseudogene. The CDR3 has 20 amino acids. The DNA of the CDR3 is TGTGCCAGCAGCAAAGGGGGACAGGGTTTCCCTAGGAGCTCCTACAATGAGCAGTACTTC. Protein: CASSKGGQGFPRSSYNEQYF.

This clonotype was seen more than once but under ten times. This sequence joins TRBV25-1 and TRBJ2-7; a possible D gene is TRBD1 (6 bases). The CDR3 has 15 amino acids. CDR1 and CDR2 from the germline V gene are MGHDK and SYGVNS. Trimming left V 2 bases short and J 4 bases short, with 15 bases between. CDR3 sequence (DNA): TGTGCCAGCAGTGAAAGAACAGGGCCTTCATACGAGCAGTACTTC. Its protein is CASSERTGPSYEQYF.